This T cell receptor beta chain emerged from a study of blood T cell repertoires in COVID-19. Across the whole study: Whether acute or convalescent, the COVID-19 samples came from the United States, Italy and Spain. T cells, B-cell-depleted T cells, or PBMCs supplied cDNA or gDNA.

Original handling: It was from reference gene primer amplification that nucleated cell counts were estimated. Repertoires were generated with immunoSEQ multiplex PCR, while TCRdb's copy carries only in-frame clones and drops some. From that table come the V and J calls and clone size; the DNA was used to work out D and trimming. The sample records some 190,000 clones, roughly three quarters being singletons. The clonotype comes from a woman in her forties or fifties with active or convalescent COVID-19. Sequencing was done on a sample of peripheral blood.

Here the CDR3 DNA reads TGTGCCAGCAGCTTAGTAGCGGGAGGGCTCTACGAGCAGTACTTC. Translation: CASSLVAGGLYEQYF. The chain employs TRBV11-2 and TRBJ2-7; 11 positions agree with TRBD2. Germline CDR1 and CDR2: SGHAT and FQNNGV. The length of the CDR3 is 15 residues. Germline trimming cut 1 base from V and 3 bases from J; bases unmatched to any gene: 2.